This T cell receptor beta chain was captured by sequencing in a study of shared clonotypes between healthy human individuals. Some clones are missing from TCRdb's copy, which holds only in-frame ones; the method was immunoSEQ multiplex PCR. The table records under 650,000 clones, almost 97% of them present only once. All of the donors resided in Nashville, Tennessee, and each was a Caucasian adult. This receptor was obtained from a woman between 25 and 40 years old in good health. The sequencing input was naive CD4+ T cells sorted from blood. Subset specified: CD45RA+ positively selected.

DNA for the CDR3: TGTGCCAGTAGTATGATGGGACAGGGGGCCTACGAGCAGTACTTC. It specifies CASSMMGQGAYEQYF. The rearrangement links TRBV19 to TRBJ2-5; 11 nucleotides align to TRBD1. The J call is in doubt because the DNA end fits TRBJ2-7 better. Looked up from germline, CDR1 is LNHDA and CDR2 is SQIVND (reference sequence). The CDR3 is 15 residues long.